One T cell receptor (beta chain) is described in this entry. Assay: immunoSEQ multiplex PCR; the TCRdb copy retains only in-frame clones and omits some. The table records 60,000 to 80,000 clones, roughly nine tenths of them present only once. The V and J ends lost 6 bases and 8 bases respectively, with 10 bases between them. CDR1 SGHDT and CDR2 YYEEEE come from the germline V gene. This CDR3 is 11 amino acids long. The entry originates in a study of identifying expanded T cells in peripheral blood. This chain uses TRBV5-6 with TRBJ2-3, with D possibly matching TRBD1 (6 bases). This TCR was recovered from a person aged 18 to 70 in good health. Sequenced input: blood. The CDR3 sequence is CASNRGGTQYF. The CDR3 coding sequence is TGTGCCAGCAACCGAGGGGGTACGCAGTATTTT.